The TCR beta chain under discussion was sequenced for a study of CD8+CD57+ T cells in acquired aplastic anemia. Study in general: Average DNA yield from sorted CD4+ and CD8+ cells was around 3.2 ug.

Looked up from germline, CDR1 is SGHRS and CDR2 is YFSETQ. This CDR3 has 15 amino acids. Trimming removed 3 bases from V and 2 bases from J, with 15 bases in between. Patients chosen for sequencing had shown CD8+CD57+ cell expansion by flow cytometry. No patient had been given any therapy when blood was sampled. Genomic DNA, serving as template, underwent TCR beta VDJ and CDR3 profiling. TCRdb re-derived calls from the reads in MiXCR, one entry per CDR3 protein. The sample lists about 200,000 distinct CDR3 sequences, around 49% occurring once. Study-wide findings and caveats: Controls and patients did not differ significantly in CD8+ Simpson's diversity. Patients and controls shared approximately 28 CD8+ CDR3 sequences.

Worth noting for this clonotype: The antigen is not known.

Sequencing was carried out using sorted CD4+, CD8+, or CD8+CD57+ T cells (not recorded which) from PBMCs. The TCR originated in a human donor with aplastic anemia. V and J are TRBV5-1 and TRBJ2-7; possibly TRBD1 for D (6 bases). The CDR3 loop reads CASSSDPGQTYEQYF. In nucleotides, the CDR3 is TGCGCCAGCAGCTCGGACCCGGGACAAACCTACGAGCAGTACTTC.